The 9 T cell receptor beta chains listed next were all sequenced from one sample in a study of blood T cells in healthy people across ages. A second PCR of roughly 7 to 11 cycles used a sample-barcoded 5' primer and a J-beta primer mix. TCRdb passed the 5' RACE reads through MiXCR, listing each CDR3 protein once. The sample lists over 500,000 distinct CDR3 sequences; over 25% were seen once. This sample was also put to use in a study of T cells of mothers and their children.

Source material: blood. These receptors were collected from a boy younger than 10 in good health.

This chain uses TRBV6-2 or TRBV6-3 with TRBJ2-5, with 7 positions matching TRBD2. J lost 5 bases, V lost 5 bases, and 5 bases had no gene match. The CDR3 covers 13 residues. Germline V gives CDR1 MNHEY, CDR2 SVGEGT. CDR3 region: CASSTHGGETQYF. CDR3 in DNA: TGTGCCAGCAGTACGCACGGGGGGGAGACCCAGTACTTC.

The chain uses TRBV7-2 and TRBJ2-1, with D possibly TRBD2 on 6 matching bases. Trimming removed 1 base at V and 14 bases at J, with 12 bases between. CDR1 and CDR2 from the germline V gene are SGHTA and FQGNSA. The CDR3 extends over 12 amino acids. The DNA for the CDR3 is TGTGCCAGCAGCTTAGATGTAGGGAGGAAGTTCTTC. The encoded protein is CASSLDVGRKFF.

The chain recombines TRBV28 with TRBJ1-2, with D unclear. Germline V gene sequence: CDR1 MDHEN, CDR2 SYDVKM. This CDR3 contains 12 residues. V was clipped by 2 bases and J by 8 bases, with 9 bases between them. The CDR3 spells CASSLQNGGYTF. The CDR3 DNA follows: TGTGCCAGCAGTTTACAGAACGGGGGCTACACCTTC.

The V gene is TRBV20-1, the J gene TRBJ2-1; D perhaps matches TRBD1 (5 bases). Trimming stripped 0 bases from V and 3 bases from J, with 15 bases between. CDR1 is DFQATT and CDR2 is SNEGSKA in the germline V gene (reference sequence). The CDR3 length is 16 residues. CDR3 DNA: TGCAGTGCTAGAGATAATGGGGCCTCGGTCTACAATGAGCAGTTCTTC. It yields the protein CSARDNGASVYNEQFF.

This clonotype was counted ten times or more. The CDR3 loop reads CASSHSGRQWTDTQYF. In DNA, the CDR3 is TGTGCCAGCAGTCATAGCGGGAGGCAGTGGACAGATACGCAGTATTTT. The rearrangement links TRBV7-2 to TRBJ2-3; TRBD2 matches at 10 bases. Germline CDR1 reads SGHTA; CDR2 reads FQGNSA. V dropped 6 bases and J dropped 3; count of bases not matched to a gene: 9. The CDR3 is 16 residues long. Complete variable domain (other parts from reference TRBV7-2 and TRBJ2-3): GAGVSQSPSNKVTEKGKDVELRCDPISGHTALYWYRQSLGQGLEFLIYFQGNSAPDKSGLPSDRFSAERTGGSVSTLTIQRTQQEDSAVYLCASSHSGRQWTDTQYFGPGTRLTVL.

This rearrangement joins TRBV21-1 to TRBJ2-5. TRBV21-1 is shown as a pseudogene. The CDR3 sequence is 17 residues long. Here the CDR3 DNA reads TGTGCCAGCAGCGATTCACCTACAGTTTCCTCAACCTACGGGCAGTACTTC. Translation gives CASSDSPTVSSTYGQYF.

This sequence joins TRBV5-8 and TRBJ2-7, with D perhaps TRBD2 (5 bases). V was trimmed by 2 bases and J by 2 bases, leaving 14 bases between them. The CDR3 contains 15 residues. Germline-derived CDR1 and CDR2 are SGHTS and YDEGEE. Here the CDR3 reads CASSFRLARTYEQYF. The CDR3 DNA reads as TGTGCCAGCAGCTTTCGGCTAGCACGGACCTACGAGCAGTACTTC.

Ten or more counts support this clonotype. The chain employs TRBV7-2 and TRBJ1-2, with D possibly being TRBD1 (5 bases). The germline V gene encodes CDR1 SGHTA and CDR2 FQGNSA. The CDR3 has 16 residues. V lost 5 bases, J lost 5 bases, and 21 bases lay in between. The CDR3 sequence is CASSIVPTEPRYGYTF. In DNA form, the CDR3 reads TGTGCCAGCAGCATAGTTCCGACAGAGCCTCGATATGGCTACACCTTC.

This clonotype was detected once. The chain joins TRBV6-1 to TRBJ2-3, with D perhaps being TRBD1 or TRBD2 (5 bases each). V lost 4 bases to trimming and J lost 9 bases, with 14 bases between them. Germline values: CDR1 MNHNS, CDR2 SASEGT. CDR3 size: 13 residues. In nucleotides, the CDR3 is TGTGCCAGCAGTGTAATTCTTTGGGACACGCAGTATTTT. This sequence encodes CASSVILWDTQYF.